This T cell receptor (beta chain) came from a study of OX40 agonist ivuxolimab in advanced cancers. Broader study findings: On average, CD8+ T cells showed a greater number of expanded clones than CD4+.

Profiled with immunoSEQ multiplex PCR; TCRdb holds only in-frame clones, not every one. The table shows about 90,000 clones, with roughly 93% occurring only once. CDR3 length: 11 amino acids. Trimming took off 5 bases at V and 8 bases at J, with 10 bases between the two ends. Germline CDR1 reads DFQATT; CDR2 reads SNEGSKA (reference sequence). With regard to this clone: What it binds is not known.

This sequence joins TRBV20-1 and TRBJ2-1; possible D gene TRBD2, 5 bases. This TCR came from an adult with an advanced solid tumor such as melanoma, head and neck, liver or kidney cancer. Sample: CD4+ or CD8+ T cells sorted from blood, taken in a trial of the OX40 agonist ivuxolimab. DNA of the CDR3: TGCAGTGCTGACCTAGCCCATGAGCAGTTCTTC. It codes for CSADLAHEQFF.